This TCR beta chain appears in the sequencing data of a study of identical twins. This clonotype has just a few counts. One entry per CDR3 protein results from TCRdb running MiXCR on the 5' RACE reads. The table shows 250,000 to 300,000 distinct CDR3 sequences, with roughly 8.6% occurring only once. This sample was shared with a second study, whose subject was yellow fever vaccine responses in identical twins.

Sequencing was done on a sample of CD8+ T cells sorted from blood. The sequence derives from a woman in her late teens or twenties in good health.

The CDR3 reads CASSLPQGLRFWGLIYNEQFF. The CDR3 DNA is TGTGCCAGCAGTTTACCCCAGGGTTTGAGGTTTTGGGGCCTAATCTACAATGAGCAGTTCTTC. J is TRBJ2-1 and V is TRBV28; TRBD1 might be the D (5 bases). Looked up from germline, CDR1 is MDHEN and CDR2 is SYDVKM. This CDR3 is 21 amino acids long. V was pared by 2 bases and J by 3 bases, with 29 bases between.